Listed here are 30 T cell receptor beta chains from one sample, sequenced in a study of radiotherapy plus CTLA-4 blockade in lung cancer. Assay: immunoSEQ multiplex PCR; the TCRdb copy retains only in-frame clones and omits some. The sample consists of approximately 25,000 clones, approximately 77% of them appearing once. Material: peripheral blood, obtained from a patient treated with radiotherapy plus ipilimumab. The receptors come from a human donor with non-small cell lung cancer that progressed on radiotherapy plus ipilimumab.

The chain couples TRBV6-5 to TRBJ2-1; either TRBD1 or TRBD2 may supply D (5 bases each). CDR3 size: 13 residues. Trimming shortened V by 7 bases and J by 5 bases, and 12 bases separated the two germline ends. Germline V gene data show CDR1 as MNHEY and CDR2 as SVGAGI. CDR3 amino acids: CASKSGGDNEQFF. CDR3 DNA: TGTGCCAGCAAGTCTGGGGGTGACAATGAGCAGTTCTTC.

The chain couples TRBV5-4 to TRBJ2-3; D is undetermined. The CDR3 totals 13 residues. V lost 0 bases and J lost 1, with 3 bases in between. Germline V gives CDR1 SGHNT, CDR2 YYREEE (reference sequence). DNA for the CDR3: TGTGCCAGCAGCTTGGCGGGCACAGATACGCAGTATTTT. Its protein product is CASSLAGTDTQYF.

J is TRBJ1-1 and V is TRBV4-2; D remains ambiguous. CDR1 is LGHNA, CDR2 YNFKEQ, per germline. With 5 bases removed from V and 3 bases from J, the gap between germline ends came to 13 bases. CDR3 length: 14 residues. CDR3 in DNA: TGTGCCAGCAGCGACCCTGGCGGGGACACTGAAGCTTTCTTT. Its translation: CASSDPGGDTEAFF.

The chain combines TRBV6-1 with TRBJ2-3; perhaps D is TRBD1 or TRBD2 (6 bases each). Germline values: CDR1 MNHNS, CDR2 SASEGT. V lost 2 bases to trimming and J lost 2 bases, with 14 bases between them. CDR3 size: 16 residues. The CDR3 spells CASSEMTGGITDTQYF. In DNA, the CDR3 is TGTGCCAGCAGTGAAATGACAGGAGGGATCACAGATACGCAGTATTTT.

The chain joins TRBV9 to TRBJ1-1, with D possibly matching TRBD1 (6 bases). Germline V gives CDR1 SGDLS, CDR2 YYNGEE. The CDR3 has 17 residues. Trimming pared 3 bases from V and 0 bases from J, leaving 18 bases between. The CDR3 loop is CASSASRPDRLNTEAFF. The CDR3 DNA reads TGTGCCAGCAGCGCCTCTCGACCGGACAGATTGAACACTGAAGCTTTCTTT.

DNA of the CDR3: TGTGCCAGCAGCGCAGGGGAAGAGACCCAGTACTTC. As protein: CASSAGEETQYF. This chain joins TRBV2 and TRBJ2-5, with D possibly matching TRBD1 (6 bases). Per germline, CDR1 SNHLY and CDR2 FYNNEI. V shed 6 bases and J shed 3 bases, with 8 bases lying between them. This CDR3 spans 12 amino acids.

The DNA of the CDR3 is TGTGCCAGCAGTGCCTCTAGCGGGGGCCTTCAAGAGACCCAGTACTTC. Translated: CASSASSGGLQETQYF. The chain combines TRBV6-1 with TRBJ2-5; 10 nucleotides match TRBD2. V trimming: 4 bases; J trimming: 2 bases; junction bases outside the gene matches: 7. CDR1 is MNHNS, CDR2 SASEGT, per germline. The CDR3 is 16 amino acids.

The CDR3 loop reads CASSPLISSGANVLTF. The CDR3 DNA follows: TGTGCCAGCAGCCCTCTGATTTCCTCTGGGGCCAACGTCCTGACTTTC. The V gene is TRBV7-9, the J gene TRBJ2-6; D is undetermined. The length of the CDR3 is 16 residues. Trimming took 5 bases from V and 0 from J, leaving 11 bases between them. Germline-derived CDR1 and CDR2 are SEHNR and FQNEAQ (reference sequence).

This sequence joins TRBV11-2 and TRBJ2-2, with 11 bases lining up with TRBD2. The germline V gene has CDR1 SGHAT and CDR2 FQNNGV. This CDR3 region has 17 residues. J gave up 5 bases and V 2 bases, and 7 bases lay outside the gene matches. CDR3 coding DNA: TGTGCCAGCAGCTTACTAGCGGGAGGAAGAAGGACCGGGGAGCTGTTTTTT. Its translation: CASSLLAGGRRTGELFF. The complete variable domain, with remaining parts taken from reference TRBV11-2 and TRBJ2-2, reads EAGVAQSPRYKIIEKRQSVAFWCNPISGHATLYWYQQILGQGPKLLIQFQNNGVVDDSQLPKDRFSAERLKGVDSTLKIQPAKLEDSAVYLCASSLLAGGRRTGELFFGEGSRLTVL.

The chain carries TRBV28 and TRBJ2-5; 7 bases are a match to TRBD2. The J call is in doubt because the DNA end fits TRBJ2-7 better. Germline V gene lookup returns CDR1 MDHEN and CDR2 SYDVKM. The CDR3 extends over 17 amino acids. CDR3 nucleotide sequence: TGTGCCAGCAGTTCCCTTGGGGGGGGAAATCCGCCCTACGAGCAGTACTTC. It translates to CASSSLGGGNPPYEQYF.

This chain joins TRBV27 and TRBJ1-5, with 10 bases that match TRBD1. CDR1 is MNHEY, CDR2 SMNVEV, per germline (reference sequence). The CDR3 consists of 17 residues. Losses at the gene ends were 5 bases for V and 0 bases for J; bases not matched to a gene: 7. CDR3 nucleotides: TGTGCCAGCAGTCCGACAGGGGGCGGAATTAGCAATCAGCCCCAGCATTTT. It specifies CASSPTGGGISNQPQHF.

V is TRBV20-1 and J is TRBJ1-1; a weak D match, TRBD1 (5 bases). Germline CDR1 DFQATT, CDR2 SNEGSKA (reference sequence). The CDR3 is made up of 11 amino acids. Trimming left V 7 bases short and J 1 base short, with 7 bases between. The CDR3 nucleotides are TGCAGTGGAAGGGGGAACACTGAAGCTTTCTTT. Encoded protein: CSGRGNTEAFF.

The chain links TRBV18 to TRBJ2-3; TRBD2 aligns across 11 bases. The CDR3 runs 14 residues. Germline CDR1 reads KGHSH; CDR2 reads LQKENI. V was pared by 5 bases and J by 5 bases, with 3 bases of the junction left unmatched. The CDR3 sequence: CASSGTSGLDTQYF. CDR3 DNA sequence: TGTGCCAGCTCAGGGACTAGCGGATTAGATACGCAGTATTTT.

The chain links TRBV7-3 to TRBJ2-1; 8 bases are shared with TRBD1. CDR1 SGHTA and CDR2 FQGTGA come from the germline V gene. The CDR3 contains 13 residues. V lost 5 bases, J lost 5 bases, and 2 bases stayed unmatched. The chain's CDR3 is CASSGQGNNEQFF. The CDR3 DNA is TGTGCCAGCAGCGGACAGGGTAACAATGAGCAGTTCTTC. Using reference TRBV7-3 and TRBJ2-1 for the parts outside the CDR3, the full variable domain is GAGVSQTPSNKVTEKGKYVELRCDPISGHTALYWYRQSLGQGPEFLIYFQGTGAADDSGLPNDRFFAVRPEGSVSTLKIQRTERGDSAVYLCASSGQGNNEQFFGPGTRLTVL.

This chain links TRBV7-9 with TRBJ2-1, with 9 bases aligning to TRBD1. This CDR3 spans 14 amino acids. CDR1 SEHNR and CDR2 FQNEAQ come from the germline V gene (reference sequence). V dropped 5 bases and J dropped 5; count of bases not matched to a gene: 4. In DNA form, the CDR3 reads TGTGCCAGCAGCCTGGGACAGGGTGACAATGAGCAGTTCTTC. Translated: CASSLGQGDNEQFF.

The chain uses TRBV27 and TRBJ2-7, with 12 bases aligning to TRBD1. The germline CDR1 and CDR2 sequences are MNHEY and SMNVEV (reference sequence). The CDR3 length is 15 residues. Germline trimming cut 4 bases from V and 3 bases from J; bases unmatched to any gene: 4. CDR3 nucleotide sequence: TGTGCCAGCAGTTGGGGGACAGGGGGCTTCTACGAGCAGTACTTC. Encoded protein: CASSWGTGGFYEQYF.

This clone is a singleton in its sample. The rearrangement uses TRBV11-2 and TRBJ2-1; no definite D call. This CDR3 is built from 13 residues. V gave up 5 bases and J gave up 8 bases, with 13 bases separating them. Germline CDR1 is SGHAT and CDR2 is FQNNGV. CDR3 residues: CASSEGPGDEQFF. The CDR3 DNA is TGTGCCAGCAGCGAAGGACCTGGGGATGAGCAGTTCTTC.

The chain carries TRBV28 and TRBJ1-2, with D tentatively TRBD1 (6 bases). Between the trimmed V and J ends, which lost 4 bases and 4 bases, there was a span of 13 bases. The CDR3 consists of 14 residues. Germline CDR1 and CDR2: MDHEN and SYDVKM. Here the CDR3 DNA reads TGTGCCAGCAGTTCAGGGGATTCGGGCTATGGCTACACCTTC. This codes for CASSSGDSGYGYTF.

The V and J genes are TRBV14 and TRBJ1-2; D is uncertain. Germline CDR1 reads SGHDN; CDR2 reads FVKESK. Trimming took off 2 bases at V and 5 bases at J, with 9 bases between the two ends. This CDR3 is 13 amino acids long. In nucleotides, the CDR3 is TGTGCCAGCAGCCAAACTTCAGAATATGGCTACACCTTC. The encoded protein is CASSQTSEYGYTF.

The V call is TRBV5-6, the J call TRBJ1-1, with D unclear. The CDR3 is 16 residues long. Germline CDR1 reads SGHDT; CDR2 reads YYEEEE. Trimming removed 0 bases from V and 0 bases from J, with 12 bases in between. The DNA of the CDR3 is TGTGCCAGCAGCTTGGGCTTGGGCAGCTTGAACACTGAAGCTTTCTTT. Encoded protein: CASSLGLGSLNTEAFF.

V gene TRBV5-1 combines with J gene TRBJ2-5; D may correspond to TRBD1 or TRBD2 (6 bases each). The V and J ends lost 4 bases and 4 bases respectively, with 14 bases between them. This CDR3 comprises 14 residues. CDR1 and CDR2 from the germline V gene are SGHRS and YFSETQ. The CDR3 DNA reads TGCGCCAGCAGCGGCGGGACACCGGGAGAGACCCAGTACTTC. This translates into CASSGGTPGETQYF.

The chain uses TRBV7-3 and TRBJ2-1; 12 bases are shared with TRBD2. The V gene's germline CDR1 is SGHTA and CDR2 FQGTGA. This CDR3 has 15 amino acids. Unmatched junction bases numbered 4, after V lost 2 bases and J lost 8 bases. CDR3 bases: TGTGCCAGCAGCTTATTGACTAGCGGGGGCCATGAGCAGTTCTTC. Its protein is CASSLLTSGGHEQFF.

This rearrangement joins TRBV15 to TRBJ1-1; TRBD1 is a possible D gene (6 bases). Germline lookup yields CDR1 LNHNV and CDR2 YYDKDF (reference sequence). The CDR3 runs 12 residues. V lost 5 bases and J 5 bases, leaving 9 bases between the germline ends. The CDR3 is CATSVRGTEAFF. The CDR3 region has the DNA TGTGCCACCAGCGTAAGGGGGACTGAAGCTTTCTTT. Full variable domain (rest looked up from reference TRBV15 and TRBJ1-1): DAMVIQNPRYQVTQFGKPVTLSCSQTLNHNVMYWYQQKSSQAPKLLFHYYDKDFNNEADTPDNFQSRRPNTSFCFLDIRSPGLGDTAMYLCATSVRGTEAFFGQGTRLTVV.

This clone was counted once. The DNA for the CDR3 is TGTGCCAGCAACTTACTAGCGGGAGGGGATACGCAGTATTTT. Encoded protein: CASNLLAGGDTQYF. The V and J genes are TRBV2 and TRBJ2-3; 13 nucleotides match TRBD2. CDR3 length: 14 residues. The germline V gene encodes CDR1 SNHLY and CDR2 FYNNEI. V was clipped by 7 bases and J by 6 bases; unmatched bases: 4.

With regard to this clone: The same CDR3 is also encoded by other DNA sequences in this sample. This chain links TRBV2 with TRBJ2-2, with TRBD1 identical over 11 bases. With V trimmed by 10 bases and J by 4 bases, 17 bases remained unmatched. This CDR3 region has 18 residues. The germline gives CDR1 SNHLY, CDR2 FYNNEI. The CDR3 bases are TGTGCCACCACCAGGACAGGGGGCGGCGAATGGGGCACCGGGGAGCTGTTTTTT. Translation: CATTRTGGGEWGTGELFF.

As concerns this clone: Other DNA variants within this sample encode the same CDR3. The chain couples TRBV28 to TRBJ1-1; no reliable D call. The germline V gene has CDR1 MDHEN and CDR2 SYDVKM. CDR3 length: 11 amino acids. Trimming stripped 6 bases from V and 1 base from J, with 3 bases between. The CDR3 loop is CASSPNTEAFF. DNA for the CDR3: TGTGCCAGCAGCCCGAACACTGAAGCTTTCTTT.

V gene TRBV14 combines with J gene TRBJ1-2; perhaps TRBD1 as D (5 bases). The V and J ends lost 0 bases and 8 bases respectively, with 16 bases between them. Germline assignment: CDR1 SGHDN and CDR2 FVKESK. This CDR3 spans 15 amino acids. The CDR3: CASSQDLGPRGGYTF. The CDR3 nucleotides read TGTGCCAGCAGCCAAGATTTGGGACCGAGAGGGGGCTACACCTTC.

This clone was found once. This chain links TRBV21-1 with TRBJ1-1; the tabulated D call, TRBD1, remains unverified against the DNA. TRBV21-1 is a listed pseudogene. This CDR3 is 15 amino acids long. CDR3 sequence (DNA): TGTGCCAGCCTCCAGGGTCGCATAAGGAACACTGAAGCTTTCTTT. Its protein is CASLQGRIRNTEAFF.

The V and J genes are TRBV27 and TRBJ2-5; 8 nucleotides match TRBD2. V lost 5 bases to trimming and J lost 2 bases; unmatched junction nucleotides: 7. Germline CDR1 is MNHEY and CDR2 is SMNVEV (reference sequence). The CDR3 spans 15 residues. The CDR3 loop is CASSPGGGGQETQYF. In DNA, the CDR3 is TGTGCCAGCAGTCCAGGCGGCGGGGGGCAAGAGACCCAGTACTTC.

This clone has only a few counts. The gene calls are TRBV11-1 and TRBJ2-3; D is unclear. CDR3 length equals 14 residues. Germline CDR1 SGHAT, CDR2 FQDESV (reference sequence). V dropped 10 bases and J dropped 5 bases, with 19 bases sitting between them. CDR3 DNA: TGTGCCACCTCGACGGATCTCTTGGGAGATACGCAGTATTTT. It is translated as CATSTDLLGDTQYF.